This TCR beta chain is from a study of cytomegalovirus exposure and HLA in healthy donors. Germline CDR1 reads SGHTS; CDR2 reads YDEGEE. The length of the CDR3 is 15 residues. Trimming took off 5 bases at V and 1 base at J, with 16 bases between the two ends. This clone was found a few times. Researchers ran the PCR with 60 Vbeta and 13 Jbeta primers. Generated by immunoSEQ multiplex PCR, the TCRdb table keeps only in-frame clones and is missing some. The data show around 160,000 clones, around 68% seen once. The TCR was taken from a woman in her 40s in good health and CMV-seropositive. Material: PBMCs. This rearrangement joins TRBV5-8 to TRBJ2-7; no clear D. The CDR3 spells CASSLLGAHSYEQYF. The CDR3, as DNA: TGTGCCAGCAGTCTCCTCGGAGCGCATTCCTACGAGCAGTACTTC.